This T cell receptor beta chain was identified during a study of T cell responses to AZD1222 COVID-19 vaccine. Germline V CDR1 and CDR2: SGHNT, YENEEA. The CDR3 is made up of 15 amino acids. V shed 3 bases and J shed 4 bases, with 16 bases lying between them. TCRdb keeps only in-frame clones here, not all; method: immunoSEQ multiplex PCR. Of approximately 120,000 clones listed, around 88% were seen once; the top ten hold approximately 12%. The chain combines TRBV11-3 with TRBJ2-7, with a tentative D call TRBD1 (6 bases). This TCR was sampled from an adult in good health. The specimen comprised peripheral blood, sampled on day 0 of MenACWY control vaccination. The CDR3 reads CASSFVTGPSYEQYF. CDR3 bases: TGTGCCAGCAGCTTCGTAACAGGGCCATCTTACGAGCAGTACTTC.